These 12 T cell receptor beta chains were all obtained from the same sample, sequenced in a study of blood T cell repertoires in COVID-19. Sequenced by immunoSEQ multiplex PCR; TCRdb stores in-frame clones only, minus some. The sample consists of over 250,000 clones, 75% to 95% of them appearing once. Sequencing input: peripheral blood. These receptors were obtained from a young adult with COVID-19, enrolled during active disease.

The chain employs TRBV6-2 or TRBV6-3 and TRBJ2-7; tentatively, D is TRBD2 (5 bases). This CDR3 spans 17 amino acids. V lost 2 bases and J 0 bases, leaving 17 bases between the germline ends. Germline V gene lookup returns CDR1 MNHEY and CDR2 SVGEGT. The CDR3 sequence: CASSYPTLGELSYEQYF. In nucleotides, the CDR3 is TGTGCCAGCAGTTACCCGACGCTGGGAGAGCTCTCCTACGAGCAGTACTTC.

This chain uses TRBV6-1 with TRBJ1-3; D is perhaps TRBD1 (6 bases). The CDR3 loop spans 17 amino acids. V was clipped by 2 bases and J by 2 bases, with 16 bases between them. The germline gives CDR1 MNHNS, CDR2 SASEGT. CDR3 in amino acids: CASSERTAYFTGNTIYF. In DNA form, the CDR3 reads TGTGCCAGCAGTGAAAGGACAGCATACTTTACTGGAAACACCATATATTTT.

The rearrangement joins TRBV5-1 to TRBJ1-1, with 9 bases lining up with TRBD1. Germline CDR1 SGHRS, CDR2 YFSETQ. The CDR3 runs to 15 residues. The V gene end was trimmed by 4 bases and the J gene end by 4 bases; junction bases not matched to a gene: 8. CDR3 DNA: TGCGCCAGCAGCATAACCGGGACAGGGATCACTGAAGCTTTCTTT. It yields the protein CASSITGTGITEAFF.

The chain carries TRBV5-5 and TRBJ2-2; D is possibly TRBD2 (6 bases). The CDR3 consists of 16 residues. CDR1 and CDR2 from the germline V gene are SGHKS and YYEKEE (reference sequence). The ends were cut back, 1 base at V and 1 base at J, with 11 bases in the middle. CDR3 nucleotide sequence: TGTGCCAGCAGCTTGAACGGCGGGGTGAACACCGGGGAGCTGTTTTTT. As protein: CASSLNGGVNTGELFF. Variable domain in full (rest from reference TRBV5-5 and TRBJ2-2): DAGVTQSPTHLIKTRGQQVTLRCSPISGHKSVSWYQQVLGQGPQFIFQYYEKEERGRGNFPDRFSARQFPNYSSELNVNALLLGDSALYLCASSLNGGVNTGELFFGEGSRLTVL.

The chain is built from TRBV29-1 and TRBJ2-7, with 8 nucleotides matching TRBD1. Trimming removed 4 bases from V and 4 bases from J; junction bases left unmatched: 18. Per germline, CDR1 SQVTM and CDR2 ANQGSEA. This CDR3 has 17 residues. The CDR3 bases are TGCAGCGTTGTAAGTCGGAGGACAGGGAAAAAACCATACGAGCAGTACTTC. Protein: CSVVSRRTGKKPYEQYF.

This clone is a singleton in its sample. The chain has TRBV18 and TRBJ2-2; TRBD1 matches at 9 bases. The V segment lost 4 bases and the J segment 6 bases; nucleotides outside the gene matches: 21. This CDR3 is 20 amino acids long. CDR1 KGHSH and CDR2 LQKENI come from the germline V gene. The chain's CDR3 is CASSQSFTGGVSQDAGELFF. DNA for the CDR3: TGTGCCAGCTCACAGAGTTTTACAGGGGGCGTAAGTCAAGACGCCGGGGAGCTGTTTTTT.

J is TRBJ1-2 and V is TRBV25-1; 7 nucleotides agree with TRBD1. The ends lost 3 bases at V and 4 bases at J; junction bases unmatched: 8. Germline CDR1 and CDR2: MGHDK and SYGVNS. There are 15 residues in the CDR3. DNA of the CDR3: TGTGCCAGCAGTGACCCCGGGACAGAATTCTATGGCTACACCTTC. Its translation: CASSDPGTEFYGYTF.

CDR3 loop: CASSLSASQETQYF. The CDR3 DNA follows: TGTGCCAGCAGTCTCTCAGCTAGCCAAGAGACCCAGTACTTC. V gene TRBV2 combines with J gene TRBJ2-5; D ambiguous. This CDR3 spans 14 amino acids. Germline V lookup: CDR1 SNHLY, CDR2 FYNNEI. The V end lost 5 bases, the J end lost 1 base, and 11 bases lay between the germline ends.

The chain couples TRBV10-1 to TRBJ1-5, with a tentative D call TRBD1 (5 bases). The V and J ends lost 8 bases and 1 base respectively, with 6 bases between them. The germline CDR1 and CDR2 sequences are WNHNN and SYGVQD (reference sequence). This CDR3 spans 12 amino acids. In nucleotides, the CDR3 is TGCGCCAGCGGGGGGAGCAATCAGCCCCAGCATTTT. Translating it yields CASGGSNQPQHF.

Regarding this clone: Different DNA sequences within this sample yield the same CDR3. This chain joins TRBV5-4 and TRBJ2-7, with D possibly being TRBD1 (6 bases). The CDR3 totals 13 residues. The V end lost 0 bases, the J end lost 5 bases, and 9 bases lay between the germline ends. Germline V lookup: CDR1 SGHNT, CDR2 YYREEE (reference sequence). The DNA for the CDR3 is TGTGCCAGCAGCTTGGACAGGGCCCACGAGCAGTACTTC. Encoded protein: CASSLDRAHEQYF.

The J gene is TRBJ2-1, the V gene TRBV9, with TRBD2 matching 15 bases. This CDR3 has 16 residues. Germline CDR1 is SGDLS and CDR2 is YYNGEE. V trimming: 3 bases; J trimming: 9 bases; junction bases outside the gene matches: 7. CDR3 in DNA: TGTGCCAGCAGCGCCCGGACTAGCGGGAGGGCCGGTGAGCAGTTCTTC. Its translation is CASSARTSGRAGEQFF.

V usage is TRBV27 and J usage is TRBJ2-1; 10 bases are a match to TRBD1. J was trimmed by 2 bases and V by 6 bases; bases with no gene match: 7. This CDR3 has 16 amino acids. Germline CDR1 MNHEY, CDR2 SMNVEV (reference sequence). CDR3 amino acids: CASRRQGASPYNEQFF. As DNA, the CDR3 is TGTGCCAGCAGACGACAGGGGGCCAGCCCCTACAATGAGCAGTTCTTC.